The sample holds a few counts of the clone carrying this T cell receptor (beta chain). Its target is unknown. Compared with germline, one end of the junction differs, possibly owing to a read error. The data belong to a study of T cell repertoires in cytomegalovirus infection. In the study overall: It was the public TCR beta signatures that indicated both CMV infection and matching HLA type.

The CDR3 sequence is 14 residues long. TCRdb analysed the reads with MiXCR anew, one entry per CDR3 protein. The data contain 150,000 or so distinct CDR3 sequences, approximately 21% of them singletons. The study's findings and limits: Ex vivo responses were dominated by HLA-C-restricted CMV-specific TCR beta clonotypes.

The sample here was CD8+ T cells from cultured PBMCs, taken from culture after CMV antigen stimulation. The rearrangement joins TRBV12-3 or TRBV12-4 to TRBJ1-1; 8 nucleotides agree with TRBD1. The receptor's source is a human donor in good health (CMV status not recorded). Some clones in this sample may be carry-over from other donors' samples. The CDR3 DNA reads TGTGCCAGCAATTTAGGACAGGGCTGGACTGAAGCTTTCTTT. This codes for CASNLGQGWTEAFF.